These 4 T cell receptor beta chains were sequenced from one sample in a study of blood T cell repertoires in COVID-19. Profiling relied on immunoSEQ multiplex PCR, and the TCRdb table lists in-frame clones only, not all of them. The data hold a few hundred thousand clones, with around 90% observed a single time. What was sequenced was peripheral blood. The receptors stem from a woman in her 40s with COVID-19, enrolled during active disease.

The V call is TRBV11-1, the J call TRBJ1-1; 9 bases map to TRBD1. Germline V gene sequence: CDR1 SGHAT, CDR2 FQDESV (reference sequence). The V and J ends lost 4 bases and 3 bases, in that order; junction bases with no gene match: 6. The CDR3 has 15 residues. CDR3 residues: CASSSPGQGDTEAFF. DNA of the CDR3: TGTGCCAGCAGCTCACCGGGACAGGGTGACACTGAAGCTTTCTTT.

The J gene is TRBJ1-1, the V gene TRBV7-2; the D is unclear. The length of the CDR3 is 14 residues. Trimming removed 1 base from V and 1 base from J, with 7 bases in between. CDR1 is SGHTA, CDR2 FQGNSA, per germline. The CDR3 loop is CASSLVWANTEAFF. CDR3 sequence (DNA): TGTGCCAGCAGCTTAGTATGGGCGAACACTGAAGCTTTCTTT.

Comments on this clone: The sample carries other DNA sequences with the same CDR3. The V and J genes are TRBV10-3 and TRBJ1-3; no firm D call. The CDR3 spans 13 residues. Between the trimmed V and J ends, which lost 3 bases and 4 bases, there was a span of 7 bases. CDR1 is ENHRY and CDR2 is SYGVKD in the germline V gene. The CDR3 DNA reads TGTGCCATCAGTGAATCCTCCGGAAACACCATATATTTT. Translating gives CAISESSGNTIYF.

The rearrangement uses TRBV5-1 and TRBJ2-7, with 8 bases matching TRBD1. This CDR3 has 15 residues. Looked up from germline, CDR1 is SGHRS and CDR2 is YFSETQ. V trimming: 3 bases; J trimming: 7 bases; junction bases outside the gene matches: 12. This chain's CDR3 is CASSSGGAPLGEQYF. CDR3 nucleotide sequence: TGCGCCAGCAGCTCAGGGGGCGCCCCTTTGGGGGAGCAGTACTTC.